This TCR beta chain was recovered during a study of identical twins. This clonotype turned up a few times. The cDNA had a unique molecular identifier and a template-switch universal primer site. TCRdb passed the 5' RACE reads through MiXCR, listing each CDR3 protein once. Here the sample spans around 340,000 distinct CDR3 sequences, 9% to 10% being singletons. This CDR3 has 15 amino acids. The germline V and J ends were trimmed by 4 bases and 8 bases, with 18 bases remaining between them. Per the germline V gene, CDR1 is SEHNR and CDR2 is FQNEAQ (reference sequence). The genes are TRBV7-9 and TRBJ2-1; a weak D match, TRBD2 (6 bases). The sample taken for sequencing was naive T cells sorted from blood. This sequence originates from a woman in her fifties or sixties in good health. The CDR3: CASSSRLEGRDEQFF. In DNA form, the CDR3 reads TGTGCCAGCAGCTCAAGGCTGGAGGGCCGGGATGAGCAGTTCTTC.